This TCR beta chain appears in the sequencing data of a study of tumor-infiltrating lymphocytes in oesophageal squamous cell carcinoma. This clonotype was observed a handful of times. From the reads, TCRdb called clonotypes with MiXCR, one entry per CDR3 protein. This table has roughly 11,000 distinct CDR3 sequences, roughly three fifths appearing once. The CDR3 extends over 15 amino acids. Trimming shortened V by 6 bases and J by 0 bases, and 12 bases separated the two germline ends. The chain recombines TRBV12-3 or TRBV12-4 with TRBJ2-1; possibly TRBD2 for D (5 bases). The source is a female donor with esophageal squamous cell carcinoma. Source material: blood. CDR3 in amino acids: CASRRTLNSYNEQFF. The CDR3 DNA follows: TGTGCCAGCAGGCGGACTCTTAACTCCTACAATGAGCAGTTCTTC.